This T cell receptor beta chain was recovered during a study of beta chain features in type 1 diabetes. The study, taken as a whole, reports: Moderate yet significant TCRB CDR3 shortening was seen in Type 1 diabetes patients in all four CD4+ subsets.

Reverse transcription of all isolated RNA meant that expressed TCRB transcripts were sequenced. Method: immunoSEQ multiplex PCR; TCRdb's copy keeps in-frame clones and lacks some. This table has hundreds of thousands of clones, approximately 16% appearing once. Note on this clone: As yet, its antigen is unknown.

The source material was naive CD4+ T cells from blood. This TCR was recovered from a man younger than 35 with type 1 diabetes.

As DNA, the CDR3 is TGTGCCAGCAGCTCGAGCCTAATATCCCGTATCTACGAGCAGTACTTC. Protein: CASSSSLISRIYEQYF. The chain links TRBV7-2 to TRBJ2-7; D unresolved. The CDR3 spans 16 residues. Looked up from germline, CDR1 is SGHTA and CDR2 is FQGNSA. Trimming took 4 bases from V and 3 from J, leaving 19 bases between them.